The 7 T cell receptor beta chains below all came from one sample that was sequenced in a study of beta chain features in type 1 diabetes. Reverse transcribing all isolated RNA meant expressed TCRB transcripts were sequenced. The assay was immunoSEQ multiplex PCR, and TCRdb's table has in-frame clones only and misses some. The table includes hundreds of thousands of clones, around an eighth detected once. Study-level points and caveats: Type 1 diabetes patients showed a moderate but significant shortening of TCRB CDR3s in all four CD4+ subsets.

The antigens of these receptors remain unknown. The sequencing sample was made of naive CD4+ T cells from blood. The source of these receptors is a man in his late teens or twenties with type 1 diabetes.

This clone was picked up one time. The chain couples TRBV9 to TRBJ2-5; no definite D call. V gave up 1 base and J gave up 5 bases, with 15 bases separating them. The CDR3 consists of 15 residues. Looked up from germline, CDR1 is SGDLS and CDR2 is YYNGEE. In DNA, the CDR3 is TGTGCCAGCAGCGTAAGAGGACGGTTCGGGGAGACCCAGTACTTC. Translation: CASSVRGRFGETQYF.

V usage is TRBV6-5 and J usage is TRBJ1-2; TRBD1 is a possible D gene (6 bases). Deletions cut 6 bases from V and 14 bases from J, with 28 bases between. The CDR3 spans 15 residues. Per germline, CDR1 MNHEY and CDR2 SVGAGI. This chain's CDR3 is CASSITAGASYRRTF. The CDR3 coding sequence is TGTGCCAGCAGCATAACGGCAGGGGCCTCCTACCGTCGGACCTTC.

As concerns this clone: This sample includes further DNA sequences coding for the same CDR3. The CDR3 bases are TGTGCCTGGAGTGTAGCAGGGGTGAACACTGAAGCTTTCTTT. It is translated as CAWSVAGVNTEAFF. This sequence joins TRBV30 and TRBJ1-1; D perhaps matches TRBD1 (6 bases). Germline V lookup: CDR1 GTSNPN, CDR2 SVGIG (reference sequence). V lost 0 bases to trimming and J lost 0 bases, with 8 bases between them. CDR3 length: 14 residues.

The CDR3 loop reads CASSHGLITGELFF. The CDR3 coding sequence is TGTGCCAGCAGTCACGGACTTATCACCGGGGAGCTGTTTTTT. The chain uses TRBV25-1 and TRBJ2-2, with D possibly being TRBD2 (5 bases). V gave up 5 bases and J gave up 4 bases, with 11 bases separating them. The CDR3 sequence is 14 residues long. Germline V lookup: CDR1 MGHDK, CDR2 SYGVNS.

This clone was counted a few times. This sequence joins TRBV5-1 and TRBJ2-3; 9 bases fit TRBD2. Unmatched junction bases numbered 5, after V lost 0 bases and J lost 0 bases. There are 17 residues in the CDR3. Germline CDR1 is SGHRS and CDR2 is YFSETQ. DNA of the CDR3: TGCGCCAGCAGCTTGGGTGGGACTAGCAGAAGCACAGATACGCAGTATTTT. As protein: CASSLGGTSRSTDTQYF. The variable domain in full, with the rest retrieved from reference TRBV5-1 and TRBJ2-3, is KAGVTQTPRYLIKTRGQQVTLSCSPISGHRSVSWYQQTPGQGLQFLFEYFSETQRNKGNFPGRFSGRQFSNSRSEMNVSTLELGDSALYLCASSLGGTSRSTDTQYFGPGTRLTVL.

The chain employs TRBV4-1 and TRBJ1-3; tentative D call: TRBD1 (6 bases). V was trimmed by 2 bases and J by 2 bases, leaving 13 bases between them. This CDR3 spans 16 amino acids. The germline CDR1 and CDR2 sequences are MGHRA and YSYEKL. The CDR3 region is CASSQPTGRAGNTIYF. Here the CDR3 DNA reads TGCGCCAGCAGCCAACCTACAGGGCGAGCTGGAAACACCATATATTTT.

This clone showed up just a few times. The chain uses TRBV7-2 and TRBJ1-2, with D tentatively TRBD1 (5 bases). CDR1 and CDR2 (germline): SGHTA, FQGNSA. This CDR3 is 14 amino acids long. The V gene lost 4 bases and the J gene lost 2 bases, with 11 bases spanning the gap. The CDR3 spells CASSSSDRNYGYTF. CDR3 nucleotide sequence: TGTGCCAGCAGCTCATCAGACAGAAACTATGGCTACACCTTC.